This T cell receptor beta chain emerged from a study of T cell repertoires in ileal Crohn's disease. Across the study: Thiopurines (about twelve) or anti-TNF agents (around 19) were given postoperatively to about half. The M0 sample came from the inflamed ileal portion of the resected specimen.

As to time point: inflamed ileum from the surgical specimen. This CDR3 has 13 amino acids. Looked up from germline, CDR1 is SNHLY and CDR2 is FYNNEI. Trimming shortened V by 2 bases and J by 4 bases, and 7 bases separated the two germline ends. Method: immunoSEQ multiplex PCR; TCRdb's copy keeps in-frame clones and lacks some. Of 15,000 to 20,000 clones listed, more than 75% were seen once; the top ten hold around 4.2%. Comments on this clone: The antigen remains undetermined.

Whole-study findings and limits: Clonality above 26.8% at surgery always came with endoscopic recurrence.

Sequencing was carried out using ileal tissue. The rearrangement links TRBV2 to TRBJ2-3; D tentatively fits TRBD1 or TRBD2 (5 bases each). The clonotype comes from an adult with Crohn's disease. The CDR3 region is CASSERGADTQYF. The CDR3 coding sequence is TGTGCCAGCAGTGAAAGGGGAGCAGATACGCAGTATTTT.